The sequence of this TCR beta chain was determined in a study of blood T cell repertoires in COVID-19. Study at large: T cells, B-cell-depleted T cells, or PBMCs supplied cDNA or gDNA.

The repertoire was sequenced with immunoSEQ multiplex PCR; TCRdb's copy has only in-frame clones and lacks some. The data contain under 300,000 clones, over 80% of them seen just once; the ten biggest clones take up around 3.1%. Participants, roughly 18 to 90 years old, spanned around 26 US areas. Cohorts were determined from participant-reported clinical history. This CDR3 comprises 13 residues. Trimming left V 4 bases short and J 7 bases short, with 14 bases between. The V gene's germline CDR1 is GTSNPN and CDR2 SVGIG (reference sequence). The specimen was PBMCs or T cells enriched from blood (not recorded which). This rearrangement joins TRBV30 to TRBJ2-1; D gene unclear. The receptor comes from a woman in her 40s who had been exposed to COVID-19. The CDR3 DNA follows: TGTGCCTGGACCCCTCTATCCGGGAATGAGCAGTTCTTC. This gives the protein CAWTPLSGNEQFF. Full variable domain (rest looked up from reference TRBV30 and TRBJ2-1): SQTIHQWPATLVQPVGSPLSLECTVEGTSNPNLYWYRQAAGRGLQLLFYSVGIGQISSEVPQNLSASRPQDRQFILSSKKLLLSDSGFYLCAWTPLSGNEQFFGPGTRLTVL.